A single sample gave rise to the 27 T cell receptor beta chains below, sequenced in a study of regulatory T cells in long-lasting Graves disease. Time point denoted: newly diagnosed GD, antithyroid drugs for less than 3 months. TCR sequences were obtained from RNA taken from PBMCs. Construction of TCR beta libraries relied on iRepertoire HTBI primers and on Arm-PCR targeting CDR3 regions. One entry per CDR3 protein results from TCRdb running MiXCR on the multiplex PCR reads. Counted here are approximately 540,000 distinct CDR3 sequences, 12% occurring once; the ten biggest clones make up about 8.3%. These data also featured in a second study, about T cells in Graves' hyperthyroidism and ophthalmopathy.

Sequencing was performed on peripheral blood mononuclear cells (PBMCs), taken at new diagnosis, from a patient treated with antithyroid drugs. All receptors derive from a woman aged 30 to 39 with Graves disease.

V usage is TRBV2 and J usage is TRBJ1-5, with a weak D call TRBD1 (6 bases). V dropped 3 bases and J dropped 5 bases, with 14 bases sitting between them. Per germline, CDR1 SNHLY and CDR2 FYNNEI. The CDR3 has 15 amino acids. For the CDR3, the DNA is TGTGCCAGCAGTGACAGGGGCGGGGGGGATCAGCCCCAGCATTTT. Encoded protein: CASSDRGGGDQPQHF.

In this sample, this clonotype turned up many times. CDR3: CASSLGWGDEQFF. In nucleotides, the CDR3 is TGTGCCAGCAGCTTAGGGTGGGGGGATGAGCAGTTCTTC. The chain couples TRBV7-9 to TRBJ2-1; D is perhaps TRBD2 (6 bases). Looked up from germline, CDR1 is SEHNR and CDR2 is FQNEAQ (reference sequence). The germline V and J ends were trimmed by 1 base and 8 bases, with 9 bases remaining between them. The CDR3 has 13 amino acids.

The table lists this clonotype with many counts. This chain joins TRBV11-2 and TRBJ1-2; D not certain. Per the germline V gene, CDR1 is SGHAT and CDR2 is FQNNGV. Trimming cost V 2 bases and J 7 bases, with 14 bases left between them. The CDR3 totals 14 residues. CDR3 residues: CASSLLQGNRGYTF. The CDR3 DNA reads as TGTGCCAGCAGCTTATTGCAAGGGAATCGTGGCTACACCTTC.

In its sample, this clonotype was seen many times. The rearrangement links TRBV18 to TRBJ1-1; D not certain. This CDR3 has 17 residues. V was clipped by 1 base and J by 0 bases, with 15 bases between them. Germline CDR1 is KGHSH and CDR2 is LQKENI. As DNA, the CDR3 is TGTGCCAGCTCACCACTATCGGGTACGAGAATGAACACTGAAGCTTTCTTT. It encodes CASSPLSGTRMNTEAFF.

This chain connects TRBV4-2 to TRBJ2-1; TRBD1 matches at 7 bases. This CDR3 has 15 residues. Per germline, CDR1 LGHNA and CDR2 YNFKEQ. The V and J ends lost 4 bases and 6 bases, in that order; junction bases with no gene match: 9. The CDR3, as DNA: TGTGCCAGCAGCCCCCGGGACAGTAGAGGCAATGAGCAGTTCTTC. Its protein product is CASSPRDSRGNEQFF.

Comments on this clonotype: Sequence at one end of the junction differs from germline and may be a read error. The V call is TRBV7-9, the J call TRBJ2-7; perhaps TRBD2 as D (5 bases). Per the germline V gene, CDR1 is SEHNR and CDR2 is FQNEAQ (reference sequence). The CDR3 totals 18 residues. The chain's CDR3 is CASSSRYPVSGKTYEHYF. CDR3 nucleotide sequence: TGTGCCAGCAGCTCAAGGTACCCAGTTTCGGGGAAAACCTACGAGCACTACTTC.

This clonotype has ten or more counts. This chain links TRBV10-3 with TRBJ2-5, with 12 bases matching TRBD2. Germline trimming cut 3 bases from V and 5 bases from J; bases unmatched to any gene: 10. Germline lookup yields CDR1 ENHRY and CDR2 SYGVKD. The CDR3 length is 17 residues. The CDR3 region has the DNA TGTGCCATCAGTGAAAACCCTAGCGGGAGGGCCGGGGAGACCCAGTACTTC. Encoded protein: CAISENPSGRAGETQYF.

This clonotype occurred many times. The chain carries TRBV11-1 and TRBJ2-3; D is possibly TRBD1 (6 bases). Trimming took off 5 bases at V and 4 bases at J, with 19 bases between the two ends. The CDR3 length is 16 residues. CDR1 and CDR2 (germline): SGHAT, FQDESV (reference sequence). DNA of the CDR3: TGTGCCAGCAGCCGAGAGGGGGACCACCCACCAGATACGCAGTATTTT. This gives the protein CASSREGDHPPDTQYF.

This clonotype was observed many times. This sequence joins TRBV28 and TRBJ2-5, with 8 bases identical to TRBD2. This CDR3 spans 16 amino acids. The J segment lost 2 bases and the V segment lost 7 bases, leaving 12 bases of the junction unmatched. Germline V CDR1 and CDR2: MDHEN, SYDVKM. The CDR3 protein is CASNTPTSGHQETQYF. The CDR3 nucleotides are TGTGCCAGCAACACCCCAACTAGCGGACATCAAGAGACCCAGTACTTC.

This clonotype was seen a few times. The chain couples TRBV30 to TRBJ2-2; 8 nucleotides line up with TRBD1. The CDR3 consists of 16 residues. Trimming removed 4 bases from V and 5 bases from J; junction bases left unmatched: 12. Germline loops: CDR1 GTSNPN, CDR2 SVGIG (reference sequence). The CDR3 DNA follows: TGTGCCTGGATCGCAGGGGGCCCCCCGGGAACCGGGGAGCTGTTTTTT. It yields the protein CAWIAGGPPGTGELFF.

About this clonotype: With a much larger clone just one base away, this may be a read error. V is TRBV9 and J is TRBJ2-2, with D unresolved. The V end was cut by 3 bases, the J end by 1 base, with 4 bases between. Germline V gene lookup returns CDR1 SGDLS and CDR2 YYNGEE. This CDR3 has 13 amino acids. CDR3 in DNA: TGTGCCAGCAGCGGGGGGAACACCGGGGAGCTGTTTTTT. Its protein is CASSGGNTGELFF.

The chain has TRBV4-3 and TRBJ2-2, with 7 bases lining up with TRBD2. This CDR3 is built from 17 residues. V shed 1 base and J 1 base; nucleotides not matched to a gene: 6. From germline, CDR1 is LGHNA and CDR2 YSLEER. CDR3 in amino acids: CASSQASVAGNTGELFF. The CDR3 region has the DNA TGCGCCAGCAGCCAAGCTTCTGTAGCGGGGAACACCGGGGAGCTGTTTTTT.

This clonotype was detected ten times or more. The genes are TRBV7-3 and TRBJ2-3, with D hard to call. This CDR3 comprises 13 residues. Germline V gene lookup returns CDR1 SGHTA and CDR2 FQGTGA. Trimming pared 5 bases from V and 2 bases from J, leaving 8 bases between. The CDR3 DNA reads as TGTGCCAGCAGCCCGGGTTCCACAGATACGCAGTATTTT. Its translation: CASSPGSTDTQYF.

The sample holds many counts of this clonotype. In nucleotides, the CDR3 is TGTGCCAGCTCACCGGAGGAGGGAGTGGGGACTAATGAAAAACTGTTTTTT. Residues: CASSPEEGVGTNEKLFF. The V and J genes are TRBV18 and TRBJ1-4; D gene uncertain. The CDR3 runs 17 residues. Per germline, CDR1 KGHSH and CDR2 LQKENI. With 3 bases removed from V and 2 bases from J, the gap between germline ends came to 16 bases.

This clonotype appeared many times. The chain has TRBV20-1 and TRBJ1-3; D possibly corresponds to TRBD1 (5 bases). Germline V lookup: CDR1 DFQATT, CDR2 SNEGSKA (reference sequence). This CDR3 contains 15 residues. V was pared by 5 bases and J by 0 bases, with 14 bases between. The CDR3 DNA reads as TGCAGTGCTGGGGACGGTCGAAGCTCTGGAAACACCATATATTTT. Encoded protein: CSAGDGRSSGNTIYF.

This clonotype was picked up many times. The rearrangement joins TRBV20-1 to TRBJ1-1; no clear D. Deletions cut 3 bases from V and 0 bases from J, with 8 bases between. There are 13 residues in the CDR3. The germline V gene encodes CDR1 DFQATT and CDR2 SNEGSKA (reference sequence). CDR3 coding DNA: TGCAGTGCTAGGGCAGGTATGAACACTGAAGCTTTCTTT. It encodes CSARAGMNTEAFF.

This clonotype has a handful of counts. This sequence joins TRBV28 and TRBJ1-1, with 9 bases fitting TRBD1. Germline V gene lookup returns CDR1 MDHEN and CDR2 SYDVKM. The V and J ends lost 6 bases and 2 bases, in that order; junction bases with no gene match: 7. The CDR3 totals 15 residues. CDR3 region: CASSWGGQGNTEAFF. The CDR3 DNA reads TGTGCCAGCAGCTGGGGGGGACAGGGAAACACTGAAGCTTTCTTT.

Many counts were recorded for this clonotype. V is TRBV5-1 and J is TRBJ1-1; maybe TRBD1 (5 bases). The length of the CDR3 is 14 residues. Germline V CDR1 and CDR2: SGHRS, YFSETQ. Between the trimmed V and J ends, which lost 4 bases and 1 base, there was a span of 11 bases. CDR3 coding DNA: TGCGCCAGCAGCCCGACCACAGGGAACACTGAAGCTTTCTTT. Translating it yields CASSPTTGNTEAFF.

This clonotype was observed many times. This chain connects TRBV11-3 to TRBJ2-1; 10 positions agree with TRBD2. This CDR3 has 16 amino acids. The V segment lost 3 bases and the J segment 9 bases; nucleotides outside the gene matches: 11. CDR1 is SGHNT and CDR2 is YENEEA in the germline V gene. The CDR3 reads CASSFRQREGRGEQFF. CDR3 nucleotides: TGTGCCAGCAGCTTCCGACAGCGGGAGGGCCGTGGTGAGCAGTTCTTC.

At least ten counts were recorded for this clonotype. The rearrangement links TRBV11-2 to TRBJ2-7; the match to TRBD2 covers 11 bases. V gave up 0 bases and J gave up 3 bases; unmatched junction bases: 1. The germline gives CDR1 SGHAT, CDR2 FQNNGV. The CDR3 has 15 residues. CDR3 residues: CASSLEGTSGYEQYF. The CDR3 nucleotides are TGTGCCAGCAGCTTAGAGGGGACTAGCGGCTACGAGCAGTACTTC.

This clonotype showed up many times. The rearrangement joins TRBV19 to TRBJ1-1; a weak D match, TRBD1 (5 bases). The CDR3 has 12 amino acids. Germline V gene data show CDR1 as LNHDA and CDR2 as SQIVND (reference sequence). With 9 bases removed from V and 7 bases from J, the gap between germline ends came to 15 bases. The CDR3 sequence is CASSIRGSEAFF. The CDR3 DNA sequence: TGTGCCAGCAGCATTCGGGGCAGTGAAGCTTTCTTT. The variable domain in full, completed from reference TRBV19 and TRBJ1-1, reads DGGITQSPKYLFRKEGQNVTLSCEQNLNHDAMYWYRQDPGQGLRLIYYSQIVNDFQKGDIAEGYSVSREKKESFPLTVTSAQKNPTAFYLCASSIRGSEAFFGQGTRLTVV.

V and J are TRBV14 and TRBJ2-2, with TRBD1 matching over 7 bases. The CDR3 extends over 17 amino acids. Germline CDR1 SGHDN, CDR2 FVKESK. V was pared by 3 bases and J by 6 bases, with 13 bases of the junction left unmatched. CDR3 in amino acids: CASSQVNRGIFSGELFF. In DNA form, the CDR3 reads TGTGCCAGCAGCCAGGTGAACAGGGGCATTTTCTCCGGGGAGCTGTTTTTT.

This clonotype was detected only a few times. The chain couples TRBV19 to TRBJ1-5; no clear D gene. The CDR3 runs 15 residues. Germline V CDR1 and CDR2: LNHDA, SQIVND (reference sequence). V was shortened by 3 bases and J by 1 base, with 10 bases between the two germline ends. In nucleotides, the CDR3 is TGTGCCAGTAGTATCTCCCCCCGGAGCAATCAGCCCCAGCATTTT. This sequence encodes CASSISPRSNQPQHF. Complete variable domain (other parts from reference TRBV19 and TRBJ1-5): DGGITQSPKYLFRKEGQNVTLSCEQNLNHDAMYWYRQDPGQGLRLIYYSQIVNDFQKGDIAEGYSVSREKKESFPLTVTSAQKNPTAFYLCASSISPRSNQPQHFGDGTRLSIL.

This clonotype was picked up many times. The chain recombines TRBV20-1 with TRBJ2-3; a possible D gene is TRBD2 (5 bases). V was clipped by 1 base and J by 0 bases, with 5 bases between them. Germline CDR1 and CDR2: DFQATT and SNEGSKA (reference sequence). The CDR3 loop spans 13 amino acids. CDR3 sequence reads: CSARGTSTDTQYF. The CDR3 region has the DNA TGCAGTGCTAGAGGGACTAGCACAGATACGCAGTATTTT.

A note on this clonotype: This may be a read error: a much more frequent sequence differs by one nucleotide. The chain has TRBV10-3 and TRBJ2-5, with a possible D match to TRBD2 (6 bases). Germline V gene sequence: CDR1 ENHRY, CDR2 SYGVKD. The CDR3 loop spans 12 amino acids. The CDR3 region has the DNA TGTGCCATCAGTGGCGGGGAAGAGACCCAGTGCTTC. It encodes CAISGGEETQCF.

There are a few counts of this clonotype. The genes are TRBV19 and TRBJ2-5; 12 bases are shared with TRBD1. The trim removed 3 bases at V and 4 bases at J, leaving 9 bases unmatched. Looked up from germline, CDR1 is LNHDA and CDR2 is SQIVND (reference sequence). This CDR3 region has 17 residues. CDR3 protein: CASSMGWDRGLRETQYF. CDR3 DNA: TGTGCCAGTAGTATGGGCTGGGACAGGGGGCTTCGAGAGACCCAGTACTTC.

At least ten counts were recorded for this clonotype. The rearrangement uses TRBV29-1 and TRBJ1-2; D might be TRBD1 (6 bases). V shed 6 bases and J shed 6 bases, with 23 bases lying between them. Germline CDR1 is SQVTM and CDR2 is ANQGSEA. This CDR3 comprises 15 residues. CDR3 amino acids: CSVLGSTGIPDGYTF. Here the CDR3 DNA reads TGCAGCGTCTTGGGATCCACAGGGATCCCGGATGGCTACACCTTC.